This entry lists 22 T cell receptor beta chains sequenced from one sample in a study of identical twins (dated by TCRdb to about 2016). The library relied on 5' RACE. The sequencer was an Illumina HiSeq 2000. TCRdb's own reprocessing of the public reads used fastp at Q25 and MiXCR and kept productive beta chains. CDR3 protein sequences are deduplicated, and each keeps its most common genes and DNA. Across this sample there are approximately 410,000 distinct CDR3 sequences, with about 18% seen only once. The ten largest account for around 12% of the sample. The sequenced sample was naive T cells sorted from blood. In the paper's terms, the cell subset or site label means: cells isolated with a human naive T-cell isolation kit. Every receptor here comes from a man aged 50 to 60 in good health.

V is TRBV4-2 and J is TRBJ2-7, with no clear D. This CDR3 contains 14 residues. CDR1 is LGHNA and CDR2 is YNFKEQ in the germline V gene. V shed 1 base and J shed 0 bases, with 7 bases lying between them. For the CDR3, the DNA is TGTGCCAGCAGCCAAGTAAAAAGCTCCTACGAGCAGTACTTC. The encoded protein is CASSQVKSSYEQYF.

The sample holds many counts of this clonotype. This chain connects TRBV5-1 to TRBJ1-2; perhaps TRBD1 as D (5 bases). Germline V gene lookup returns CDR1 SGHRS and CDR2 YFSETQ. The CDR3 loop spans 12 amino acids. Between the trimmed V and J ends, which lost 4 bases and 7 bases, there was a span of 11 bases. This chain's CDR3 is CASSIPGSGYTF. The CDR3 coding sequence is TGCGCCAGCAGCATTCCAGGGTCTGGCTACACCTTC.

This clonotype was observed a few times. CDR3 protein: CASSQPDRGNEQFF. CDR3 nucleotides: TGCGCCAGCAGCCAACCCGACAGGGGAAATGAGCAGTTCTTC. The chain links TRBV4-3 to TRBJ2-1, with 8 bases lining up with TRBD1. The CDR3 extends over 14 amino acids. In germline, CDR1 is LGHNA, CDR2 YSLEER. Losses at the gene ends were 2 bases for V and 7 bases for J; bases not matched to a gene: 4.

This rearrangement joins TRBV5-6 to TRBJ1-2; unclear D gene. This CDR3 is built from 12 residues. V shed 4 bases and J shed 1 base, with 5 bases lying between them. Germline lookup yields CDR1 SGHDT and CDR2 YYEEEE. As DNA, the CDR3 is TGTGCCAGCAGCGGGGATAACTATGGCTACACCTTC. It yields the protein CASSGDNYGYTF.

This clonotype occurred a few times. The J gene is TRBJ2-1, the V gene TRBV7-6; D gene uncertain. Trimming removed 2 bases from V and 9 bases from J, with 8 bases in between. CDR1 is SGHVS and CDR2 is FNYEAQ in the germline V gene. The CDR3 is 12 residues long. CDR3 amino acids: CASSLIKGEQFF. The DNA for the CDR3 is TGTGCCAGCAGCTTAATAAAGGGTGAGCAGTTCTTC.

The sample holds many counts of this clonotype. This chain links TRBV29-1 with TRBJ2-7, with a tentative D call TRBD2 (5 bases). Germline assignment: CDR1 SQVTM and CDR2 ANQGSEA. The CDR3 runs to 15 residues. V lost 1 base and J lost 0, with 13 bases in between. CDR3 loop: CSVEAIGESSYEQYF. CDR3 DNA sequence: TGCAGCGTTGAAGCCATCGGGGAGAGCTCCTACGAGCAGTACTTC.

This clonotype showed up many times. This rearrangement joins TRBV6-2 or TRBV6-3 to TRBJ2-2; 8 bases fit TRBD1. Germline CDR1 and CDR2: MNHEY and SVGEGT. This CDR3 spans 16 amino acids. The V segment lost 6 bases and the J segment 8 bases; nucleotides outside the gene matches: 14. CDR3 sequence: CASSQTGVPSWGELFF. The CDR3 DNA sequence: TGTGCCAGCAGCCAGACAGGGGTCCCCTCCTGGGGGGAGCTGTTTTTT.

Turning to this clonotype: Just one base apart from a much larger clone, this may be a read error. CDR3 bases: TGCAGCGTTGAAAACTGGGGAGATAAGCAGTATTTT. It encodes CSVENWGDKQYF. This chain connects TRBV29-1 to TRBJ2-3, with D maybe TRBD2 (5 bases). The CDR3 covers 12 residues. Germline V gives CDR1 SQVTM, CDR2 ANQGSEA.

Only a few counts were recorded for this clonotype. The chain links TRBV12-3 or TRBV12-4 to TRBJ2-1, with 9 bases fitting TRBD1. The CDR3 extends over 15 amino acids. The V gene end was trimmed by 4 bases and the J gene end by 7 bases; junction bases not matched to a gene: 8. DNA of the CDR3: TGTGCCAGCAGTTCCCCGGGACAGGGTATGAATGAGCAGTTCTTC. Its protein product is CASSSPGQGMNEQFF.

This clonotype has at least ten counts. This rearrangement joins TRBV7-8 to TRBJ2-3; possibly TRBD2 for D (5 bases). Germline V gene sequence: CDR1 SGHVS, CDR2 FQNEAQ. The CDR3 is made up of 15 amino acids. Between the trimmed V and J ends, which lost 4 bases and 2 bases, there was a span of 13 bases. The CDR3 DNA is TGTGCCAGCAGCTACGGACCGGGAATCACAGATACGCAGTATTTT. This codes for CASSYGPGITDTQYF.

This rearrangement joins TRBV28 to TRBJ1-4, with 9 bases lining up with TRBD1. This CDR3 is 14 amino acids long. Germline V gives CDR1 MDHEN, CDR2 SYDVKM. J gave up 5 bases and V 5 bases, and 3 bases lay outside the gene matches. CDR3 bases: TGTGCCAGCAGTGCCGGGACAGGGAATGAAAAACTGTTTTTT. Translated, it gives CASSAGTGNEKLFF. Based on the CDR3 plus reference TRBV28 and TRBJ1-4, the full variable domain is DVKVTQSSRYLVKRTGEKVFLECVQDMDHENMFWYRQDPGLGLRLIYFSYDVKMKEKGDIPEGYSVSREKKERFSLILESASTNQTSMYLCASSAGTGNEKLFFGSGTQLSVL.

The J gene is TRBJ2-2, the V gene TRBV28, with a weak D call TRBD2 (6 bases). V shed 5 bases and J shed 2 bases, with 12 bases lying between them. Germline values: CDR1 MDHEN, CDR2 SYDVKM. This CDR3 region has 15 residues. The CDR3: CASSEWGLNTGELFF. The CDR3 bases are TGTGCCAGCAGTGAATGGGGACTTAACACCGGGGAGCTGTTTTTT.

In this sample, this clonotype turned up many times. V is TRBV20-1 and J is TRBJ1-4, with a possible D match to TRBD1 (5 bases). In germline, CDR1 is DFQATT, CDR2 SNEGSKA (reference sequence). V lost 4 bases, J lost 4 bases, and 10 bases lay in between. CDR3 size: 13 residues. The DNA for the CDR3 is TGCAGTGCTACAGGGAGACATAATGAAAAACTGTTTTTT. Protein product: CSATGRHNEKLFF.

In this sample, this clonotype turned up many times. The chain is built from TRBV5-1 and TRBJ2-1; D gene uncertain. The germline V and J ends were trimmed by 4 bases and 6 bases, with 8 bases remaining between them. There are 12 residues in the CDR3. Germline lookup yields CDR1 SGHRS and CDR2 YFSETQ. The CDR3 is CASSTNLNEQFF. In nucleotides, the CDR3 is TGCGCCAGCAGCACGAATCTCAATGAGCAGTTCTTC.

The rearrangement uses TRBV5-4 and TRBJ1-1; D unclear. The V end was cut by 4 bases, the J end by 6 bases, with 19 bases between. This CDR3 comprises 15 residues. CDR1 and CDR2 (germline): SGHNT, YYREEE (reference sequence). The CDR3 is CASSQGGVRPPEAFF. The CDR3 DNA reads as TGTGCCAGCAGCCAAGGTGGGGTTCGTCCCCCTGAAGCTTTCTTT.

This clonotype was seen repeatedly, ten times or more. V and J are TRBV4-2 and TRBJ1-5, with D unresolved. Trimming stripped 0 bases from V and 0 bases from J, with 9 bases between. This CDR3 region has 16 residues. Germline loops: CDR1 LGHNA, CDR2 YNFKEQ. The CDR3: CASSQDLKGSNQPQHF. The CDR3 DNA reads as TGTGCCAGCAGCCAAGATTTGAAGGGTAGCAATCAGCCCCAGCATTTT.

This clonotype was counted at least ten times. The genes are TRBV29-1 and TRBJ1-5, with 7 positions matching TRBD1. From germline, CDR1 is SQVTM and CDR2 ANQGSEA. The CDR3 is 13 amino acids. V shed 5 bases and J 5 bases; nucleotides not matched to a gene: 6. The CDR3: CSVSQGSDQPQHF. CDR3 DNA: TGCAGCGTTTCACAGGGGTCTGATCAGCCCCAGCATTTT.

This clonotype has a handful of counts. This rearrangement joins TRBV4-2 to TRBJ1-2, with D perhaps TRBD1 (5 bases). This CDR3 contains 15 residues. Germline V lookup: CDR1 LGHNA, CDR2 YNFKEQ. Between the trimmed V and J ends, which lost 1 base and 6 bases, there was a span of 15 bases. Here the CDR3 DNA reads TGTGCCAGCAGCCAAGTTTTAGGGGATGGCAATGGCTACACCTTC. Its protein is CASSQVLGDGNGYTF.

The gene calls are TRBV4-2 and TRBJ2-1; 12 bases fit TRBD2. The ends lost 0 bases at V and 9 bases at J; junction bases unmatched: 3. CDR1 is LGHNA and CDR2 is YNFKEQ in the germline V gene. This CDR3 is built from 15 residues. This chain's CDR3 is CASSQETSGRREQFF. CDR3 coding DNA: TGTGCCAGCAGCCAAGAGACTAGCGGGAGACGTGAGCAGTTCTTC.

This clonotype occurred a few times. The rearrangement joins TRBV7-2 to TRBJ2-1; TRBD1 agrees at 10 bases. Trimming cost V 0 bases and J 7 bases; bases outside gene matches: 3. The CDR3 length is 15 residues. In germline, CDR1 is SGHTA, CDR2 FQGNSA. In DNA form, the CDR3 reads TGTGCCAGCAGCTTAGCGCGGACAGGGGGAAATGAGCAGTTCTTC. It specifies CASSLARTGGNEQFF.

The chain joins TRBV6-4 to TRBJ2-6; D gene unclear. V lost 5 bases and J lost 0, with 11 bases in between. This CDR3 is built from 16 residues. Looked up from germline, CDR1 is MRHNA and CDR2 is SNTAGT. In nucleotides, the CDR3 is TGTGCCAGCAGTCAGCACTATTACTCTGGGGCCAACGTCCTGACTTTC. Encoded protein: CASSQHYYSGANVLTF.

This clonotype has a count of ten or more. The chain links TRBV4-3 to TRBJ2-7, with D unresolved. The CDR3 is made up of 16 amino acids. Germline assignment: CDR1 LGHNA and CDR2 YSLEER. V shed 4 bases and J shed 4 bases, with 20 bases lying between them. CDR3 coding DNA: TGCGCCAGCAGCCTCCGTAAAGGGCTAGTTAGATACGAGCAGTACTTC. Its protein is CASSLRKGLVRYEQYF.